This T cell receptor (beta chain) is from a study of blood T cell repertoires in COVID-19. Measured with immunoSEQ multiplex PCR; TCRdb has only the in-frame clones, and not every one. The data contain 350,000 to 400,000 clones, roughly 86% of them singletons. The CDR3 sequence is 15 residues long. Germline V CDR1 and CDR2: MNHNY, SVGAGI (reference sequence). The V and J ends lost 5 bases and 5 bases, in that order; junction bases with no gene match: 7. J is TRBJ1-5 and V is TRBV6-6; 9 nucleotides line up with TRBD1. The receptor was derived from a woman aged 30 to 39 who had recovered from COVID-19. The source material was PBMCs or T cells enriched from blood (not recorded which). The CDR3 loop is CASSGGDRDYQPQHF. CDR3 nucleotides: TGTGCCAGCAGTGGGGGGGACAGGGATTATCAGCCCCAGCATTTT.